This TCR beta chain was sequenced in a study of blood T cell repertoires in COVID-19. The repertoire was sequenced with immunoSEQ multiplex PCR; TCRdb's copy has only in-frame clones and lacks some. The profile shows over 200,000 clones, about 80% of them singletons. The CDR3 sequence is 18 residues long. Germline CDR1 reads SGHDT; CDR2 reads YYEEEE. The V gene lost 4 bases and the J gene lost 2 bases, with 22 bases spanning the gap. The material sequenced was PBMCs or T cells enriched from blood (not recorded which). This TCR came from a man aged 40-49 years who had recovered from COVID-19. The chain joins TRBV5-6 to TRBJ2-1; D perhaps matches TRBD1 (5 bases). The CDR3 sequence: CASSPLGPTKSAYNEQFF. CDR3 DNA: TGTGCCAGCAGCCCCCTGGGGCCCACAAAGAGCGCCTACAATGAGCAGTTCTTC.